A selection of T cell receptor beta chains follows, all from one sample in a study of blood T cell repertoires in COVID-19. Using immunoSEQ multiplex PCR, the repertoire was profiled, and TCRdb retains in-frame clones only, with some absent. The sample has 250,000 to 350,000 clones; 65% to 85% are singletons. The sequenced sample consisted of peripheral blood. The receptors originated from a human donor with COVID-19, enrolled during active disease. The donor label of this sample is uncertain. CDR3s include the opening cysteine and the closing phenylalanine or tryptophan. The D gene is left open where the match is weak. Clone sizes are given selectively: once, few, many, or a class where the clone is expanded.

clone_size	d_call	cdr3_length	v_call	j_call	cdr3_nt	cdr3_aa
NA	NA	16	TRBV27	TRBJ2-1	TGTGCCAGCATCGGCGGTACGAACCGCTCCTACAATGAGCAGTTCTTC	CASIGGTNRSYNEQFF
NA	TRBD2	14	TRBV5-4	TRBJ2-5	TGTGCCAGCAGCTTGAGCGGGACTCAAGAGACCCAGTACTTC	CASSLSGTQETQYF
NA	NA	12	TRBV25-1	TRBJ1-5	TGTGCCAGCAGGCGGGACAATCAGCCCCAGCATTTT	CASRRDNQPQHF
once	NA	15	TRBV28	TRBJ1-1	TGTGCCAGCAGTCCCCGGGACGGGAGGGTCACTGAAGCTTTCTTT	CASSPRDGRVTEAFF
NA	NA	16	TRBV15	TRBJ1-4	TGTGCCACCAGCAGAGATCGCACAGGCTCTAATGAAAAACTGTTTTTT	CATSRDRTGSNEKLFF
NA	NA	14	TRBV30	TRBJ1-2	TGTGCCTGGAGTGGGGCACCGTCCAACTATGGCTACACCTTC	CAWSGAPSNYGYTF
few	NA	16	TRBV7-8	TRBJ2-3	TGTGCCAGCAGCTTAGGCGGGTTTGGTTGGGCAGATACGCAGTATTTT	CASSLGGFGWADTQYF
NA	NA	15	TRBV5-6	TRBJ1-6	TGTGCCAGCAGCTTGGTGGTTGGGGGCCATTCACCCCTCCACTTT	CASSLVVGGHSPLHF
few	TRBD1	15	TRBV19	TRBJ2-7	TGTGCCAGTAGTATAGGAGTAGGAACAGGGGACGAGCAGTACTTC	CASSIGVGTGDEQYF
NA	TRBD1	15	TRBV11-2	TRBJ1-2	TGTGCCAGCAGCTCGACAGGGCGGCGGCTGGATGGCTACACCTTC	CASSSTGRRLDGYTF
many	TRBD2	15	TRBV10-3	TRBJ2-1	TGTGCCACCGAAAGACTAGCGGGAAACTACAATGAGCAGTTCTTC	CATERLAGNYNEQFF
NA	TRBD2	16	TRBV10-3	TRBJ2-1	TGTGCCATCAGTGGGACTAGCGGGAGCTCCTACAATGAGCAGTTCTTC	CAISGTSGSSYNEQFF
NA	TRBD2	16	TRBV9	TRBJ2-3	TGTGCCAGCAGCACAGGGACTAGTCGTTTGGCAGATACGCAGTATTTT	CASSTGTSRLADTQYF
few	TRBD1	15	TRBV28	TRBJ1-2	TGTGCCAGCAGTATGACAGGGTATCGGCTCTATGGCTACACCTTC	CASSMTGYRLYGYTF
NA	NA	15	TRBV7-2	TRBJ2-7	TGTGCCAGCAGCTCTAGGGGTTCAGGCGTCTACGAGCAGTACTTC	CASSSRGSGVYEQYF
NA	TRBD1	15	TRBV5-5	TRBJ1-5	TGTGCCAGCAGCGGGGGGACAGCTAGCAATCAGCCCCAGCATTTT	CASSGGTASNQPQHF
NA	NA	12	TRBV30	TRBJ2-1	TGTGCCTGGAGTGGTTCGGGATGGGTGCAGTTCTTC	CAWSGSGWVQFF
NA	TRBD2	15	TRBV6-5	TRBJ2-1	TGTGCCAGCAGTATGGCTAGCGGGATCTACAATGAGCAGTTCTTC	CASSMASGIYNEQFF
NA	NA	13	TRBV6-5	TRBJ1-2	TGTGCCAGCAGGAAAGACAGTTCTTATGGCTACACCTTC	CASRKDSSYGYTF
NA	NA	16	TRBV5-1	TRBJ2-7	TGCGCCAGCAGCGACCACGACAGGAGAACCTCCTACGAGCAGTACTTC	CASSDHDRRTSYEQYF
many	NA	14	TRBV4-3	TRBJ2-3	TGCGCCAGCAGCCAAGATTCCAGCAGGGATACGCAGTATTTT	CASSQDSSRDTQYF
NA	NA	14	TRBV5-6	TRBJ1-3	TGTGCCAGCACCAGCGGGGGCTCTGGAAACACCATATATTTT	CASTSGGSGNTIYF
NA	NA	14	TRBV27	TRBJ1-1	TGTGCCAGCAGTCCTCACACGACACGCACTGAAGCTTTCTTT	CASSPHTTRTEAFF
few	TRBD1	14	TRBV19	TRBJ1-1	TGTGCCAGTACCCAGGACAGGGGGAGCACTGAAGCTTTCTTT	CASTQDRGSTEAFF
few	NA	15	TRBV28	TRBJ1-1	TGTGCCAGCAGCCCACCGACAGCCCTGGGGACTGAAGCTTTCTTT	CASSPPTALGTEAFF
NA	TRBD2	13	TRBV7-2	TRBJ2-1	TGTGCCAGCAGCTTGGGACTAGCCCGCGTCCGGTTCTTC	CASSLGLARVRFF
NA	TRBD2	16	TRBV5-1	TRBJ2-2	TGCGCCAGCAGCTCCGGACTAGCGGGATTGGCCGGGGAGCTGTTTTTT	CASSSGLAGLAGELFF
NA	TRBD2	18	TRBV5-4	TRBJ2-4	TGTGCCAGCAGTCCCGGGACTAGCGGGAGCAGGTCCAAAAACATTCAGTACTTC	CASSPGTSGSRSKNIQYF
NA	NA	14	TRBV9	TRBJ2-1	TGTGCCAGCAGCGTACGAGACACCTACAATGAGCAGTTCTTC	CASSVRDTYNEQFF
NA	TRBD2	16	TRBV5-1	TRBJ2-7	TGCGCCAGCAGTCGGACCACAGGTAGCGGGGGGCGGGAGCAGTACTTC	CASSRTTGSGGREQYF
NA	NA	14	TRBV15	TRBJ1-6	TGTGCCACCAGCACCCCAGGGGAAGCTTCACCCCTCCACTTT	CATSTPGEASPLHF
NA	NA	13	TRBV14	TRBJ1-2	TGTGCCAGCAGCCAAGAACAACACTATGGCTACACCTTC	CASSQEQHYGYTF
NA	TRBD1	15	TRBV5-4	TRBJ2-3	TGTGCCAGCAGCTTGGGTACAGGGGTCACAGATACGCAGTATTTT	CASSLGTGVTDTQYF
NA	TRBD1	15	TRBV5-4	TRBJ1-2	TGTGCCAGCAGCTTGGACAGGGGGCTTTACTATGGCTACACCTTC	CASSLDRGLYYGYTF
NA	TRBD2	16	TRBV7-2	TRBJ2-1	TGTGCCAGCAGCTCATGGGGCGGGAGGTCCGTGGGTGAGCAGTTCTTC	CASSSWGGRSVGEQFF
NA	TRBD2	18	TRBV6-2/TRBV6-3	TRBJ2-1	TGTGCCAGCAGCGGACTAGCGGGAGCCAGTAGCTCCTACAATGAGCAGTTCTTC	CASSGLAGASSSYNEQFF
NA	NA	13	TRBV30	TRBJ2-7	TGTGCCTGGAGAAGTCAGGCCAACTACGAGCAGTACTTC	CAWRSQANYEQYF
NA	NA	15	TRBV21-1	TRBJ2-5	TGTGCCAAACCTGCCTGGCAGTACAACCAAGAGACCCAGTACTTC	CAKPAWQYNQETQYF
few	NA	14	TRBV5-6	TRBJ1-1	TGTGCCAGCAGCTCGCGGGGGCTGAACACTGAAGCTTTCTTT	CASSSRGLNTEAFF
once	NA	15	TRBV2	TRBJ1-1	TGTGCCAGCAGTGGACTAACAGGGATGAACACTGAAGCTTTCTTT	CASSGLTGMNTEAFF
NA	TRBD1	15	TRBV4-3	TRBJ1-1	TGCGCCAGCAGCCAAATGACAGGGCCCAACACTGAAGCTTTCTTT	CASSQMTGPNTEAFF
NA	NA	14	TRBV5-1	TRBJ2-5	TGCGCCAGCAGCTCGGCGGTGGGCCAAGAGACCCAGTACTTC	CASSSAVGQETQYF
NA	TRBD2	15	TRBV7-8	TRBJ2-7	TGTGCCAGCAGCTTAGTAGCGGGAGTTAACTACGAGCAGTACTTC	CASSLVAGVNYEQYF
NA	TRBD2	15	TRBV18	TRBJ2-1	TGTGCCAGCTCACCACCGACTAGCGGGAGGGGTGAGCAGTTCTTC	CASSPPTSGRGEQFF
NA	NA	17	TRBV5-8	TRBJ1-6	TGTGCCAGCAGCGCATTAGGACCCCGGGGTAAGGGTTCACCCCTCCACTTT	CASSALGPRGKGSPLHF
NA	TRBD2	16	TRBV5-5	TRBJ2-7	TGTGCCAGCAGCTCCACGGGGGGGCAGGCCCCGAACGAGCAGTACTTC	CASSSTGGQAPNEQYF
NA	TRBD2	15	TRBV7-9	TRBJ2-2	TGTGCCAGCAGGTCTAGCGGGGCGAACACCGGGGAGCTGTTTTTT	CASRSSGANTGELFF
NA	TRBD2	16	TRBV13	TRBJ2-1	TGTGCCAGCAGCCCCCGACTAGCGGGAGGGACGAATGAGCAGTTCTTC	CASSPRLAGGTNEQFF
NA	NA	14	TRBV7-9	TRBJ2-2	TGTGCCAGCAGCTTGACTCCTAACACCGGGGAGCTGTTTTTT	CASSLTPNTGELFF
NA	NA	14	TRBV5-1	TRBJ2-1	TGCGCCAGCAGCTTGGCGGAGGCCTACAATGAGCAGTTCTTC	CASSLAEAYNEQFF
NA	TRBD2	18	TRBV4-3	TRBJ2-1	TGCGCCAGCAGCCAAGACCCACCGGGACTAGCGGGAGTTTGGGAGCAGTTCTTC	CASSQDPPGLAGVWEQFF
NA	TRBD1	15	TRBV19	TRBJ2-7	TGTGCCAGTAGTATACAGACAGGGGGAAGCGACGAGCAGTACTTC	CASSIQTGGSDEQYF
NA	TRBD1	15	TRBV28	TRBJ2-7	TGTGCCAGCAGTACTACCCGGACAGGGCGCGACGAGCAGTACTTC	CASSTTRTGRDEQYF
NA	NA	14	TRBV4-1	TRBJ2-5	TGCGCCAGCAGCCAAGAATCAGTCTTGGAGACCCAGTACTTC	CASSQESVLETQYF
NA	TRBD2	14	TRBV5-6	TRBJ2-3	TGTGCCAGCAGCTTCTCGGGAGCGGGGGATACGCAGTATTTT	CASSFSGAGDTQYF
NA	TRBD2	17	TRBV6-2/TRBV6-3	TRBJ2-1	TGTGCCAGCAGTGGAAGAATAGCGGGAGGGCAGGGCAATGAGCAGTTCTTC	CASSGRIAGGQGNEQFF
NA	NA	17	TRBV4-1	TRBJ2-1	TGCGCCAGCAGCCAAAATCATCGGCGGCTCTCCTACAATGAGCAGTTCTTC	CASSQNHRRLSYNEQFF
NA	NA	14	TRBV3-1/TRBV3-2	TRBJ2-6	TGTGCCAGCACCCGGGGTCCTGGGGCCAACGTCCTGACTTTC	CASTRGPGANVLTF
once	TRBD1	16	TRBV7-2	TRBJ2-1	TGTGCCAGCAGCTTAGGGTCCGGACAGGGGTTCAATGAGCAGTTCTTC	CASSLGSGQGFNEQFF
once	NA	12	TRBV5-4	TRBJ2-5	TGTGCCAGCAGCTTGGCACAGGAGACCCAGTACTTC	CASSLAQETQYF